The 13 T cell receptor beta chains below come from one sample, sequenced in a study of cytomegalovirus exposure and HLA in healthy donors. Some clones are missing from TCRdb's copy, which holds only in-frame ones; the method was immunoSEQ multiplex PCR. The sample lists roughly 65,000 clones, 90% to 95% occurring once. The sequenced sample consisted of PBMCs. All receptors derive from a young man in good health and CMV-seronegative.

The V gene is TRBV28, the J gene TRBJ2-1; TRBD1 aligns across 9 bases. V lost 6 bases and J lost 9; bases outside the gene matches: 6. The germline V gene has CDR1 MDHEN and CDR2 SYDVKM. The length of the CDR3 is 13 residues. This CDR3 is CASRPTGGVEQFF. The CDR3 nucleotides are TGTGCCAGCAGACCCACAGGGGGCGTTGAGCAGTTCTTC.

The gene calls are TRBV7-3 and TRBJ2-1, with 11 bases that match TRBD2. J lost 6 bases, V lost 5 bases, and 9 bases had no gene match. Germline lookup yields CDR1 SGHTA and CDR2 FQGTGA. The CDR3 is 16 residues long. CDR3: CASSQLGLADINEQFF. The CDR3 DNA is TGTGCCAGCAGCCAATTGGGACTAGCGGATATCAATGAGCAGTTCTTC.

V usage is TRBV5-1 and J usage is TRBJ2-1; 12 positions match TRBD2. In germline, CDR1 is SGHRS, CDR2 YFSETQ. V shed 4 bases, J shed 8 bases, and the junction held 13 bases outside the gene matches. This CDR3 is 17 amino acids long. Written as DNA, the CDR3 is TGCGCCAGCAGCCCGAGGGTGGGACTAGCGGGCAGGGATGAGCAGTTCTTC. Protein sequence: CASSPRVGLAGRDEQFF.

The chain is built from TRBV6-6 and TRBJ1-2; tentatively, D is TRBD1 (5 bases). This CDR3 is 12 amino acids long. V lost 7 bases and J lost 7, with 13 bases in between. Germline V gene lookup returns CDR1 MNHNY and CDR2 SVGAGI (reference sequence). The CDR3 loop reads CASTRGGFGYTF. The CDR3 DNA follows: TGTGCCAGCACCCGGGGGGGGTTTGGCTACACCTTC.

In its sample, this clone was seen once. The genes are TRBV11-3 and TRBJ2-1; D ambiguous. The germline V and J ends were trimmed by 4 bases and 0 bases, with 16 bases remaining between them. CDR3 length: 17 residues. Per the germline V gene, CDR1 is SGHNT and CDR2 is YENEEA. CDR3 coding DNA: TGTGCCAGCAGCTCTCGCGAGCCGCGTTTCTCCTACAATGAGCAGTTCTTC. It codes for CASSSREPRFSYNEQFF.

The J gene is TRBJ2-1, the V gene TRBV11-2; possibly TRBD2 for D (5 bases). The CDR3 length is 13 residues. CDR1 SGHAT and CDR2 FQNNGV come from the germline V gene. V was cut by 5 bases and J by 7 bases, with 12 bases left in between. The CDR3, as DNA: TGTGCCAGCAGCCCCCTCTGGAGGAATGAGCAGTTCTTC. Translated, it gives CASSPLWRNEQFF. Full variable domain (remainder filled in from reference TRBV11-2 and TRBJ2-1): EAGVAQSPRYKIIEKRQSVAFWCNPISGHATLYWYQQILGQGPKLLIQFQNNGVVDDSQLPKDRFSAERLKGVDSTLKIQPAKLEDSAVYLCASSPLWRNEQFFGPGTRLTVL.

The chain is built from TRBV9 and TRBJ2-1; 7 bases are a match to TRBD2. This CDR3 has 16 residues. With 4 bases clipped from V and 1 base from J, the junction kept 8 bases outside the gene matches. Germline V gene data show CDR1 as SGDLS and CDR2 as YYNGEE. For the CDR3, the DNA is TGTGCCAGCAGCCCCTCCCCGGGGGGTTCCTACAATGAGCAGTTCTTC. Protein: CASSPSPGGSYNEQFF.

This clone was observed once. The chain uses TRBV5-4 and TRBJ1-2; tentative D call: TRBD1 (5 bases). Germline V CDR1 and CDR2: SGHNT, YYREEE (reference sequence). The CDR3 runs 13 residues. The germline V and J ends were trimmed by 4 bases and 8 bases, with 15 bases remaining between them. The CDR3 nucleotides read TGTGCCAGCAGCGCACCGGGCGGGGGAGGCTACACCTTC. Translated: CASSAPGGGGYTF.

The rearrangement uses TRBV7-2 and TRBJ2-2; 10 positions agree with TRBD2. CDR3 length equals 17 residues. V shed 7 bases and J 4 bases; nucleotides not matched to a gene: 12. Germline V lookup: CDR1 SGHTA, CDR2 FQGNSA. CDR3 bases: TGTGCCAGCACAACTTACCTAATAGCGGGAGGCACCGGGGAGCTGTTTTTT. Translated, it gives CASTTYLIAGGTGELFF.

The chain employs TRBV28 and TRBJ1-1, with TRBD1 matching over 10 bases. CDR1 is MDHEN, CDR2 SYDVKM, per germline. Trimming at V came to 4 bases and at J to 3 bases, leaving 5 bases not matched to a gene. The CDR3 spans 15 residues. The CDR3 sequence is CASSSTGTGDTEAFF. CDR3 sequence (DNA): TGTGCCAGCAGTTCTACCGGGACAGGGGACACTGAAGCTTTCTTT.

The chain links TRBV5-1 to TRBJ2-2; TRBD2 is a possible D gene (5 bases). The length of the CDR3 is 13 residues. The V and J ends lost 0 bases and 5 bases respectively, with 5 bases between them. Germline-derived CDR1 and CDR2 are SGHRS and YFSETQ. In DNA, the CDR3 is TGCGCCAGCAGCTTGGGAGGGACCGGGGAGCTGTTTTTT. Translated: CASSLGGTGELFF.

The J gene is TRBJ2-1, the V gene TRBV25-1; 8 bases match TRBD2. The CDR3 sequence is 16 residues long. Germline CDR1 and CDR2: MGHDK and SYGVNS. The V and J ends lost 4 bases and 4 bases, in that order; junction bases with no gene match: 9. The CDR3 coding sequence is TGTGCCAGCAGTGTGGCAGCGGGAGTGGGGTACAATGAGCAGTTCTTC. This encodes CASSVAAGVGYNEQFF.

CDR3 DNA sequence: TGTGCCAGTAGTTCCACAGGGATAGCCAAAAACATTCAGTACTTC. This codes for CASSSTGIAKNIQYF. This chain joins TRBV19 and TRBJ2-4, with D possibly being TRBD1 (6 bases). The CDR3 sequence is 15 residues long. V was shortened by 5 bases and J by 0 bases, with 11 bases between the two germline ends. Per the germline V gene, CDR1 is LNHDA and CDR2 is SQIVND (reference sequence). The full variable domain, in which reference TRBV19 and TRBJ2-4 provide the parts outside the CDR3, is DGGITQSPKYLFRKEGQNVTLSCEQNLNHDAMYWYRQDPGQGLRLIYYSQIVNDFQKGDIAEGYSVSREKKESFPLTVTSAQKNPTAFYLCASSSTGIAKNIQYFGAGTRLSVL.